Here is one TCR beta chain with its context. The sample belongs to a study of cytomegalovirus exposure and HLA in healthy donors. V dropped 4 bases and J dropped 5 bases, with 24 bases sitting between them. The V gene's germline CDR1 is SGHRS and CDR2 YFSETQ. This CDR3 comprises 17 residues. The method was immunoSEQ multiplex PCR; TCRdb's version includes in-frame clones alone and lacks a portion of them. This table has 100,000 to 130,000 clones, around 82% appearing once. The source is a woman between 18 and 29 years old in good health and CMV-seronegative. The gene calls are TRBV5-1 and TRBJ1-1; D possibly corresponds to TRBD1 (6 bases). The sequencing input was PBMCs. The CDR3 loop is CASSLGMDSPGRTEAFF. CDR3 nucleotides: TGCGCCAGCAGCCTGGGGATGGACAGTCCCGGAAGGACTGAAGCTTTCTTT.